Below are 12 T cell receptor beta chains sequenced from a single sample in a study of T cell repertoires in cytomegalovirus infection. TCRdb reprocessed the reads via MiXCR and lists one record per CDR3 protein. The table lists 200,000 to 300,000 distinct CDR3 sequences, 9% to 15% of them singletons. The sequencing input was PBMCs. The receptors were sampled from a human donor in good health (CMV status not recorded). Some clones in this sample may be carry-over from other donors' samples.

This clonotype was recorded a few times. The gene calls are TRBV20-1 and TRBJ1-5, with D perhaps TRBD1 (6 bases). V was trimmed by 5 bases and J by 3 bases, leaving 20 bases between them. CDR3 length: 16 amino acids. The germline V gene encodes CDR1 DFQATT and CDR2 SNEGSKA (reference sequence). Here the CDR3 DNA reads TGCAGTGCTGGGACATGGTCCGAGGCCCTCAATCAGCCCCAGCATTTT. It encodes CSAGTWSEALNQPQHF.

This clonotype was recorded a few times. The V gene is TRBV19, the J gene TRBJ2-3, with a possible D match to TRBD2 (5 bases). Germline V CDR1 and CDR2: LNHDA, SQIVND (reference sequence). The CDR3 length is 14 residues. Trimming removed 4 bases from V and 3 bases from J, with 11 bases in between. DNA of the CDR3: TGTGCCAGTAGTAATCCGTCGGGGACAGATACGCAGTATTTT. Amino acid sequence: CASSNPSGTDTQYF.

This chain joins TRBV12-3 or TRBV12-4 and TRBJ2-5; a possible D gene is TRBD2 (5 bases). Trimming stripped 8 bases from V and 5 bases from J, with 18 bases between. The CDR3 totals 14 residues. CDR3 sequence reads: CASARLGARETQYF. The CDR3 DNA is TGTGCCAGCGCCCGGCTGGGAGCGAGGGAGACCCAGTACTTC.

At least ten counts were recorded for this clonotype. The CDR3 region has the DNA TGTGCCAGCAGCCATACACAGGGGACCTACAATGAGCAGTTCTTC. This translates into CASSHTQGTYNEQFF. The chain is built from TRBV14 and TRBJ2-1; TRBD1 aligns across 7 bases. The CDR3 spans 15 residues. From germline, CDR1 is SGHDN and CDR2 FVKESK. V trimming: 3 bases; J trimming: 2 bases; junction bases outside the gene matches: 4.

There are a few counts of this clonotype. The rearrangement links TRBV6-2 or TRBV6-3 to TRBJ2-7; 12 bases map to TRBD2. From germline, CDR1 is MNHEY and CDR2 SVGEGT. Trimming at V came to 5 bases and at J to 4 bases, leaving 9 bases not matched to a gene. This CDR3 contains 16 residues. CDR3 amino acids: CASSRTSGRLTYEQYF. CDR3 in DNA: TGTGCCAGCAGTAGAACTAGCGGGAGGCTTACTTACGAGCAGTACTTC.

The chain employs TRBV9 and TRBJ1-2; D not certain. From germline, CDR1 is SGDLS and CDR2 YYNGEE. Deletions cut 7 bases from V and 8 bases from J, with 12 bases between. There are 11 residues in the CDR3. In DNA form, the CDR3 reads TGTGCCAGCGCCCGGGCGTACGGCTACACCTTC. Its protein is CASARAYGYTF.

The chain links TRBV5-1 to TRBJ2-3, with 10 bases aligning to TRBD2. The CDR3 is made up of 14 amino acids. The ends lost 1 base at V and 6 bases at J; junction bases unmatched: 2. Per germline, CDR1 SGHRS and CDR2 YFSETQ. The CDR3 nucleotides are TGCGCCAGCAGCTTGAGAGCGGGGGGGGATACGCAGTATTTT. Protein: CASSLRAGGDTQYF.

This clonotype came up many times. The V gene is TRBV27, the J gene TRBJ1-1; D unclear. Trimming pared 3 bases from V and 6 bases from J, leaving 14 bases between. CDR3 length: 14 residues. The germline CDR1 and CDR2 sequences are MNHEY and SMNVEV (reference sequence). The CDR3 protein is CASSFLTTGAEAFF. The DNA of the CDR3 is TGTGCCAGCAGTTTCCTAACGACCGGGGCTGAAGCTTTCTTT.

This clonotype occurred many times. The chain joins TRBV7-2 to TRBJ1-1; D gene ambiguous. V was trimmed by 1 base and J by 4 bases, leaving 10 bases between them. CDR3 length: 14 amino acids. Per germline, CDR1 SGHTA and CDR2 FQGNSA. For the CDR3, the DNA is TGTGCCAGCAGCTTAGTTCACGGGGTCACTGAAGCTTTCTTT. Its translation: CASSLVHGVTEAFF.

This clonotype was found a few times. This sequence joins TRBV5-1 and TRBJ1-1; D may be TRBD1 (6 bases). Germline CDR1 reads SGHRS; CDR2 reads YFSETQ. Trimming removed 3 bases from V and 0 bases from J, with 21 bases in between. This CDR3 region has 18 residues. As DNA, the CDR3 is TGCGCCAGCAGCTCCCACGACAGGATCAAACCAATGAACACTGAAGCTTTCTTT. Protein sequence: CASSSHDRIKPMNTEAFF.

This clonotype showed up many times. CDR3 sequence: CASSLQGARYTDTQYF. The DNA of the CDR3 is TGTGCCAGCAGCCTTCAGGGGGCACGGTACACAGATACGCAGTATTTT. The chain is built from TRBV7-3 and TRBJ2-3; the match to TRBD1 covers 8 bases. CDR3 size: 16 residues. CDR1 and CDR2 (germline): SGHTA, FQGTGA. The V segment lost 5 bases and the J segment 2 bases; nucleotides outside the gene matches: 9.

This clonotype was recorded many times. This chain links TRBV7-9 with TRBJ2-3, with TRBD2 identical over 9 bases. The CDR3 is 15 amino acids. V shed 8 bases and J 6 bases; nucleotides not matched to a gene: 12. Germline CDR1 reads SEHNR; CDR2 reads FQNEAQ (reference sequence). The CDR3 reads CASGSLAGVSDTQYF. The CDR3 bases are TGTGCCAGCGGGTCGTTAGCGGGAGTCTCGGATACGCAGTATTTT.